Below are 22 T cell receptor beta chains sequenced from a single sample in a study of T cell repertoires in cytomegalovirus infection. TCRdb re-derived calls from the reads in MiXCR, one entry per CDR3 protein. The sample lists approximately 500,000 distinct CDR3 sequences; about 17% were seen once. The specimen sequenced was CD8+ T cells from PBMCs. These receptors were collected from a human donor in good health (CMV status not recorded). Some clones in this sample may be carry-over from other donors' samples.

This clonotype was seen a handful of times. V gene TRBV9 combines with J gene TRBJ2-1; 8 nucleotides line up with TRBD1. The germline V gene has CDR1 SGDLS and CDR2 YYNGEE. The CDR3 consists of 15 residues. V was clipped by 5 bases and J by 0 bases; unmatched bases: 4. Here the CDR3 DNA reads TGTGCCAGCAGTGGGGACAGGAGCTCCTACAATGAGCAGTTCTTC. Translation: CASSGDRSSYNEQFF.

This clonotype was recorded a few times. V and J are TRBV7-6 and TRBJ2-7; 9 nucleotides match TRBD1. The CDR3 is made up of 15 amino acids. CDR1 is SGHVS, CDR2 FNYEAQ, per germline. J gave up 3 bases and V 0 bases, and 3 bases lay outside the gene matches. This CDR3 is CASSLAGQGFYEQYF. For the CDR3, the DNA is TGTGCCAGCAGCTTAGCGGGACAGGGATTCTACGAGCAGTACTTC.

This clonotype was detected many times. V gene TRBV6-2 or TRBV6-3 combines with J gene TRBJ2-5, with D unresolved. The CDR3 sequence is 15 residues long. Germline assignment: CDR1 MNHEY and CDR2 SVGEGT. V lost 6 bases to trimming and J lost 2 bases, with 16 bases between them. CDR3 protein: CASSNNPGLQETQYF. The CDR3 DNA sequence: TGTGCCAGCAGCAATAACCCTGGGTTACAAGAGACCCAGTACTTC.

The chain links TRBV20-1 to TRBJ1-5, with 7 bases that match TRBD1. Per germline, CDR1 DFQATT and CDR2 SNEGSKA (reference sequence). The CDR3 is 15 amino acids. Unmatched junction bases numbered 9, after V lost 3 bases and J lost 4 bases. The CDR3 DNA reads TGCAGTGCTAGCCTTAGGACAGGTTGGAATCAGCCCCAGCATTTT. The encoded protein is CSASLRTGWNQPQHF.

This clonotype showed up just a few times. The rearrangement joins TRBV11-2 to TRBJ1-2; tentatively, D is TRBD1 (5 bases). The V gene's germline CDR1 is SGHAT and CDR2 FQNNGV. The CDR3 consists of 12 residues. V lost 10 bases and J 2 bases, leaving 11 bases between the germline ends. In DNA form, the CDR3 reads TGTGCCATCAGGGAGGGGAACTATGGCTACACCTTC. Encoded protein: CAIREGNYGYTF. Using reference TRBV11-2 and TRBJ1-2 for the parts outside the CDR3, the full variable domain is EAGVAQSPRYKIIEKRQSVAFWCNPISGHATLYWYQQILGQGPKLLIQFQNNGVVDDSQLPKDRFSAERLKGVDSTLKIQPAKLEDSAVYLCAIREGNYGYTFGSGTRLTVV.

In this sample, this clonotype turned up many times. This chain uses TRBV7-9 with TRBJ2-5; possible D gene TRBD2, 5 bases. Per the germline V gene, CDR1 is SEHNR and CDR2 is FQNEAQ (reference sequence). The V and J ends lost 5 bases and 1 base respectively, with 11 bases between them. The CDR3 loop spans 14 amino acids. The CDR3 DNA sequence: TGTGCCAGCAGCGACGGGGAAACCCAAGAGACCCAGTACTTC. Residues: CASSDGETQETQYF. Full variable domain (outside the CDR3, taken from reference TRBV7-9 and TRBJ2-5): DTGVSQNPRHKITKRGQNVTFRCDPISEHNRLYWYRQTLGQGPEFLTYFQNEAQLEKSRLLSDRFSAERPKGSFSTLEIQRTEQGDSAMYLCASSDGETQETQYFGPGTRLLVL.

V and J are TRBV7-4 and TRBJ1-4; 7 bases line up with TRBD1. The germline V gene has CDR1 SGHVT and CDR2 SQSDAQ. Germline trimming cut 3 bases from V and 5 bases from J; bases unmatched to any gene: 24. This CDR3 comprises 21 residues. The CDR3 protein is CASSFPLLGQAKVGKNEKLFF. CDR3 sequence (DNA): TGTGCCAGCAGCTTCCCGTTACTCGGACAGGCCAAAGTGGGGAAAAATGAAAAACTGTTTTTT.

V usage is TRBV19 and J usage is TRBJ2-1; TRBD2 might be the D (5 bases). Germline-derived CDR1 and CDR2 are LNHDA and SQIVND (reference sequence). The CDR3 has 14 amino acids. The ends were cut back, 0 bases at V and 5 bases at J, with 8 bases in the middle. The CDR3 sequence: CASSIDRGNNEQFF. CDR3 bases: TGTGCCAGTAGTATAGATCGGGGAAACAATGAGCAGTTCTTC.

This clonotype was counted ten times or more. The V and J genes are TRBV7-8 and TRBJ1-1; no clear D. The CDR3 contains 12 residues. Germline-derived CDR1 and CDR2 are SGHVS and FQNEAQ. Trimming left V 2 bases short and J 8 bases short, with 9 bases between. CDR3 amino acids: CASSLTRTEAFF. The CDR3 nucleotides read TGTGCCAGCAGCTTAACCCGTACGGAAGCTTTCTTT.

The V call is TRBV14, the J call TRBJ1-2, with D maybe TRBD1 (6 bases). V shed 0 bases and J shed 2 bases, with 13 bases lying between them. Germline V gene data show CDR1 as SGHDN and CDR2 as FVKESK. The CDR3 runs 16 residues. The CDR3 sequence: CASSQELGGLNYGYTF. The CDR3 coding sequence is TGTGCCAGCAGCCAAGAGTTAGGGGGGTTGAACTATGGCTACACCTTC.

The chain couples TRBV28 to TRBJ2-2; TRBD2 is a possible D gene (6 bases). CDR1 is MDHEN and CDR2 is SYDVKM in the germline V gene. V was pared by 7 bases and J by 5 bases, with 8 bases between. The CDR3 runs to 12 residues. CDR3 region: CASTGTTGELFF. The CDR3 DNA sequence: TGTGCCAGCACAGGGACTACCGGGGAGCTGTTTTTT.

This clonotype has more than one count but fewer than ten. The V call is TRBV6-6, the J call TRBJ2-7, with D hard to call. The germline V gene has CDR1 MNHNY and CDR2 SVGAGI (reference sequence). V lost 2 bases and J 0 bases, leaving 14 bases between the germline ends. This CDR3 has 16 residues. CDR3 coding DNA: TGTGCCAGCAGTTACCCCAGTGGATTGAGCTCCTACGAGCAGTACTTC. Translated: CASSYPSGLSSYEQYF.

This clonotype was seen ten or more times. The gene calls are TRBV7-3 and TRBJ1-1; D gene unclear. The CDR3 is made up of 13 amino acids. V lost 5 bases and J lost 1, with 8 bases in between. Germline V gene sequence: CDR1 SGHTA, CDR2 FQGTGA. CDR3 in DNA: TGTGCCAGCAGCCCCATGGGGAACACTGAAGCTTTCTTT. Translating it yields CASSPMGNTEAFF.

The table lists this clonotype with a few counts. This sequence joins TRBV15 and TRBJ2-7, with no clear D. Trimming took 5 bases from V and 3 from J, leaving 14 bases between them. The germline V gene encodes CDR1 LNHNV and CDR2 YYDKDF (reference sequence). There are 14 residues in the CDR3. The CDR3, as DNA: TGTGCCACCAGCCCCGTGGTGGGCAGCTACGAGCAGTACTTC. Its translation is CATSPVVGSYEQYF.

A remark on this clonotype: Just one base apart from a much larger clone, this may be a read error. The chain is built from TRBV5-5 and TRBJ2-3; maybe TRBD2 (6 bases). Trimming cost V 0 bases and J 5 bases, with 13 bases left between them. This CDR3 comprises 15 residues. Germline V lookup: CDR1 SGHKS, CDR2 YYEKEE (reference sequence). CDR3: CASSLAGTGGDTQYF. The CDR3 nucleotides are TGTGCCAGCAGCTTGGCCGGGACTGGCGGAGATACGCAGTATTTT.

This chain uses TRBV28 with TRBJ2-7, with a weak D call TRBD1 (6 bases). The CDR3 has 16 residues. Trimming took off 4 bases at V and 2 bases at J, with 18 bases between the two ends. From germline, CDR1 is MDHEN and CDR2 SYDVKM. Here the CDR3 DNA reads TGTGCCAGCAGTTCCCCGCTCGGACAGAACCCCTACGAGCAGTACTTC. Protein product: CASSSPLGQNPYEQYF.

This clonotype was picked up a small number of times. This chain connects TRBV27 to TRBJ2-7; D is unresolved. The germline V gene encodes CDR1 MNHEY and CDR2 SMNVEV (reference sequence). The V end was cut by 5 bases, the J end by 7 bases, with 15 bases between. The CDR3 loop spans 13 amino acids. The CDR3 DNA is TGTGCCAGCAGTCCATTGGGATACGATGAGCAGTACTTC. Translation: CASSPLGYDEQYF.

The chain couples TRBV9 to TRBJ2-7; a possible D gene is TRBD2 (6 bases). Germline CDR1 and CDR2: SGDLS and YYNGEE. The CDR3 is 15 amino acids. Trimming pared 0 bases from V and 2 bases from J, leaving 12 bases between. The CDR3 is CASSVEGSGAYEQYF. CDR3 sequence (DNA): TGTGCCAGCAGCGTAGAAGGTAGCGGCGCCTACGAGCAGTACTTC.

There are many counts of this clonotype. The CDR3: CASSFRAGGPKANEQFF. CDR3 bases: TGTGCCAGCAGTTTTAGAGCGGGAGGGCCAAAGGCCAATGAGCAGTTCTTC. The chain carries TRBV12-3 or TRBV12-4 and TRBJ2-1; 10 bases map to TRBD2. The CDR3 consists of 17 residues. V shed 3 bases, J shed 6 bases, and the junction held 11 bases outside the gene matches.

The table lists this clonotype with many counts. The gene calls are TRBV7-2 and TRBJ2-7, with 8 bases fitting TRBD1. The germline gives CDR1 SGHTA, CDR2 FQGNSA. V lost 7 bases and J lost 0; bases outside the gene matches: 8. The CDR3 is made up of 15 amino acids. CDR3 sequence: CASTDRQGISYEQYF. The CDR3 DNA sequence: TGTGCCAGCACCGACCGACAGGGGATCTCCTACGAGCAGTACTTC. The whole variable domain, remainder taken from reference TRBV7-2 and TRBJ2-7, is GAGVSQSPSNKVTEKGKDVELRCDPISGHTALYWYRQSLGQGLEFLIYFQGNSAPDKSGLPSDRFSAERTGGSVSTLTIQRTQQEDSAVYLCASTDRQGISYEQYFGPGTRLTVT.

This clonotype has ten or more counts. The V call is TRBV7-2, the J call TRBJ2-5; no definite D call. Trimming pared 7 bases from V and 5 bases from J, leaving 11 bases between. The CDR3 has 12 residues. Germline V gene data show CDR1 as SGHTA and CDR2 as FQGNSA. The CDR3 region is CASILSLETQYF. CDR3 in DNA: TGTGCCAGCATCCTCTCTTTGGAGACCCAGTACTTC.

This clonotype was detected many times. This chain joins TRBV19 and TRBJ2-1, with D tentatively TRBD2 (6 bases). V was clipped by 4 bases and J by 0 bases, with 7 bases between them. The CDR3 is 14 residues long. Germline lookup yields CDR1 LNHDA and CDR2 SQIVND (reference sequence). CDR3 loop: CASSSGNSYNEQFF. In DNA, the CDR3 is TGTGCCAGTAGTAGCGGGAACTCCTACAATGAGCAGTTCTTC.